This T cell receptor (beta chain) was captured by sequencing in a study of T cells in Graves' hyperthyroidism and ophthalmopathy. Germline V gene sequence: CDR1 SGHTS, CDR2 YDEGEE. Trimming took 1 base from V and 3 from J, leaving 17 bases between them. The CDR3 covers 17 residues. Amplified TCR beta CDR3 regions derived from RNA transcripts. Primed by the HTBI set, a first-round RT-PCR was run on the TCR CDR3. TCRdb fed the multiplex PCR reads into MiXCR, producing one record per CDR3 protein. Among a few hundred thousand distinct CDR3 sequences listed, approximately 15% were seen once. Input material: blood. The TCR was taken from a woman aged 40 to 50 with Graves' ophthalmopathy. The V and J genes are TRBV5-8 and TRBJ1-5; no firm D call. The CDR3 region has the DNA TGTGCCAGCAGCTTGTCGCTCGTGACGGATAACAATCAGCCCCAGCATTTT. This codes for CASSLSLVTDNNQPQHF.